One and the same sample provided the 29 T cell receptor beta chains below, sequenced in a study of CD8 T cells in Susac syndrome (dated by TCRdb to between 2018 and 2020). Receptor libraries were prepared by the immunoSEQ multiplex PCR assay. RNA was extracted using the RNeasy kit, and roughly 0.45 to 1 microgram was reverse transcribed with random hexamers. In TCRdb, the public reads were trimmed at Q25 with fastp and aligned with MiXCR, with productive beta chains retained. For every CDR3 protein sequence, its rows merge into one entry that carries the most common genes and DNA. Present in this sample are about 150,000 distinct CDR3 sequences, about 94% of which were seen just once. Roughly 0.2% of the sample comes from the top ten. Sequences were obtained from CD8+ T cells from PBMCs. The receptors were gathered from a human donor with multiple sclerosis.

The chain combines TRBV27 with TRBJ1-2; D call uncertain. The CDR3 length is 13 residues. Trimming pared 6 bases from V and 6 bases from J, leaving 14 bases between. Per the germline V gene, CDR1 is MNHEY and CDR2 is SMNVEV (reference sequence). CDR3 sequence (DNA): TGTGCCAGCAGCGGAGGATTATTGGATGGCTACACCTTC. It yields the protein CASSGGLLDGYTF.

The rearrangement joins TRBV29-1 to TRBJ2-7; no firm D call. Trimming removed 0 bases from V and 6 bases from J, with 12 bases in between. There are 13 residues in the CDR3. Germline V lookup: CDR1 SQVTM, CDR2 ANQGSEA. In DNA form, the CDR3 reads TGCAGCGTTGAAGATCTTGGGATGGGCGAGCAGTACTTC. It specifies CSVEDLGMGEQYF.

CDR3 DNA: TGTGCCAGCAGAGCCCCCACAGGGGGGACATATGGCTACACCTTC. Its protein is CASRAPTGGTYGYTF. The V gene is TRBV7-9, the J gene TRBJ1-2; 8 bases align to TRBD1. The CDR3 contains 15 residues. Per the germline V gene, CDR1 is SEHNR and CDR2 is FQNEAQ (reference sequence). With 6 bases clipped from V and 5 bases from J, the junction kept 11 bases outside the gene matches.

This clonotype was counted a few times. V is TRBV9 and J is TRBJ1-2; D gene unclear. V lost 3 bases and J lost 8, with 8 bases in between. Germline CDR1 is SGDLS and CDR2 is YYNGEE. The CDR3 loop spans 11 amino acids. CDR3 loop: CASSGGPGYTF. DNA for the CDR3: TGTGCCAGCAGCGGAGGTCCCGGCTACACCTTC.

The chain employs TRBV7-9 and TRBJ2-5; maybe TRBD2 (5 bases). Germline CDR1 is SEHNR and CDR2 is FQNEAQ (reference sequence). The CDR3 is 13 amino acids. Deletions cut 5 bases from V and 3 bases from J, with 10 bases between. In nucleotides, the CDR3 is TGTGCCAGCAGCCACGGGGTAGAAGAGACCCAGTACTTC. It codes for CASSHGVEETQYF.

This chain joins TRBV20-1 and TRBJ1-5; D remains ambiguous. Trimming left V 7 bases short and J 9 bases short, with 7 bases between. Germline V gene sequence: CDR1 DFQATT, CDR2 SNEGSKA (reference sequence). The CDR3 covers 9 residues. The CDR3: CSDPGPQHF. Here the CDR3 DNA reads TGCAGTGATCCGGGGCCCCAGCATTTT.

The V call is TRBV29-1, the J call TRBJ2-2, with 8 bases that match TRBD1. Germline CDR1 and CDR2: SQVTM and ANQGSEA. Unmatched junction bases numbered 4, after V lost 7 bases and J lost 3 bases. The CDR3 loop spans 13 amino acids. CDR3: CSGHRGDTGELFF. The CDR3 nucleotides are TGCAGCGGACACAGGGGGGACACCGGGGAGCTGTTTTTT.

The J gene is TRBJ2-7, the V gene TRBV7-9; TRBD1 matches 10 bases. The CDR3 length is 14 residues. Germline V CDR1 and CDR2: SEHNR, FQNEAQ (reference sequence). V dropped 7 bases and J dropped 7; count of bases not matched to a gene: 10. The CDR3 DNA follows: TGTGCCAGCACGCAGGACAGGGGGTCGCGGGAGCAGTACTTC. It is translated as CASTQDRGSREQYF.

The chain has TRBV7-9 and TRBJ2-7, with TRBD1 matching 8 bases. This CDR3 is built from 14 residues. The V gene's germline CDR1 is SEHNR and CDR2 FQNEAQ (reference sequence). The V segment lost 7 bases and the J segment 8 bases; nucleotides outside the gene matches: 13. The CDR3 bases are TGTGCCAGCAACTCTGACAGGGGCCCACCTAAGCAGTACTTC. Protein sequence: CASNSDRGPPKQYF.

The rearrangement uses TRBV5-4 and TRBJ2-1; possibly TRBD1 for D (7 bases). The CDR3 runs to 16 residues. Germline V gene lookup returns CDR1 SGHNT and CDR2 YYREEE (reference sequence). V was clipped by 0 bases and J by 11 bases, with 21 bases between them. The CDR3 protein is CASSLEAGGTRGKQFF. The CDR3 DNA is TGTGCCAGCAGCTTGGAGGCAGGGGGGACCCGGGGGAAGCAGTTCTTC.

The chain has TRBV12-3 or TRBV12-4 and TRBJ1-1, with D hard to call. Trimming removed 5 bases at V and 6 bases at J, with 7 bases between. This CDR3 region has 11 residues. The CDR3 loop reads CASSAGSEAFF. In DNA, the CDR3 is TGTGCCAGCAGTGCCGGGTCTGAAGCTTTCTTT.

The gene calls are TRBV28 and TRBJ2-7; TRBD1 might be the D (6 bases). The CDR3 is 14 residues long. Germline lookup yields CDR1 MDHEN and CDR2 SYDVKM. The V end was cut by 5 bases, the J end by 3 bases, with 14 bases between. CDR3 sequence (DNA): TGTGCCAGCAGTGTTAGGGACATTGACTACGAGCAGTACTTC. Protein: CASSVRDIDYEQYF.

This clonotype was seen just once. V is TRBV14 and J is TRBJ2-7, with D possibly being TRBD2 (5 bases). The germline gives CDR1 SGHDN, CDR2 FVKESK. This CDR3 has 15 amino acids. V was cut by 0 bases and J by 7 bases, with 16 bases left in between. In DNA, the CDR3 is TGTGCCAGCAGCCAAGAGTTTGCAGGACCGGGGGAGCAGTACTTC. Its protein is CASSQEFAGPGEQYF. Looking up the rest from reference TRBV14 and TRBJ2-7 gives the full variable domain: EAGVTQFPSHSVIEKGQTVTLRCDPISGHDNLYWYRRVMGKEIKFLLHFVKESKQDESGMPNNRFLAERTGGTYSTLKVQPAELEDSGVYFCASSQEFAGPGEQYFGPGTRLTVT.

The chain uses TRBV30 and TRBJ2-7, with D unresolved. The germline V gene has CDR1 GTSNPN and CDR2 SVGIG (reference sequence). Trimming took off 0 bases at V and 3 bases at J, with 15 bases between the two ends. CDR3 length equals 15 residues. In DNA, the CDR3 is TGTGCCTGGAGTGTACAAGGGCCCAGCATCTACGAGCAGTACTTC. This translates into CAWSVQGPSIYEQYF.

The V and J genes are TRBV27 and TRBJ1-5; no definite D call. V was shortened by 7 bases and J by 1 base, with 11 bases between the two germline ends. Germline lookup yields CDR1 MNHEY and CDR2 SMNVEV (reference sequence). CDR3 size: 14 residues. The CDR3 nucleotides are TGTGCCAGCACCTCGATTATGAGCAATCAGCCCCAGCATTTT. Translated: CASTSIMSNQPQHF.

The chain recombines TRBV2 with TRBJ2-7; TRBD1 agrees at 9 bases. The CDR3 consists of 13 residues. V gave up 6 bases and J gave up 3 bases; unmatched junction bases: 3. CDR1 is SNHLY and CDR2 is FYNNEI in the germline V gene. CDR3 coding DNA: TGTGCCAGCAGGGCGGGACAGGGCTACGAGCAGTACTTC. Protein product: CASRAGQGYEQYF.

This clonotype was counted a single time. In DNA, the CDR3 is TGTGCTAGTGGCGCGGGATCAGAAACAGATACGCAGTATTTT. The encoded protein is CASGAGSETDTQYF. The chain recombines TRBV12-5 with TRBJ2-3; maybe TRBD2 (6 bases). The V end lost 6 bases, the J end lost 3 bases, and 13 bases lay between the germline ends. Germline assignment: CDR1 LGHNT and CDR2 FRNRAP. The CDR3 has 14 residues. The variable domain in full, completed from reference TRBV12-5 and TRBJ2-3, reads DARVTQTPRHKVTEMGQEVTMRCQPILGHNTVFWYRQTMMQGLELLAYFRNRAPLDDSGMPKDRFSAEMPDATLATLKIQPSEPRDSAVYFCASGAGSETDTQYFGPGTRLTVL.

The V and J genes are TRBV20-1 and TRBJ2-1, with 8 positions matching TRBD2. Germline lookup yields CDR1 DFQATT and CDR2 SNEGSKA (reference sequence). The CDR3 spans 14 residues. J was trimmed by 4 bases and V by 5 bases; bases with no gene match: 7. The CDR3 reads CSALPGLEYNEQFF. In DNA, the CDR3 is TGCAGTGCTCTCCCGGGACTAGAATACAATGAGCAGTTCTTC.

This clonotype was picked up one time. The rearrangement uses TRBV25-1 and TRBJ1-2, with D possibly matching TRBD1 (6 bases). This CDR3 has 15 amino acids. Trimming stripped 4 bases from V and 2 bases from J, with 14 bases between. Germline assignment: CDR1 MGHDK and CDR2 SYGVNS. The CDR3 region is CASSGPRGLNYGYTF. The CDR3 nucleotides read TGTGCCAGCAGTGGGCCCCGGGGGCTCAACTATGGCTACACCTTC.

The V gene is TRBV11-2, the J gene TRBJ2-1, with 10 nucleotides matching TRBD2. The CDR3 totals 16 residues. Looked up from germline, CDR1 is SGHAT and CDR2 is FQNNGV. Trimming at V came to 3 bases and at J to 2 bases, leaving 4 bases not matched to a gene. The CDR3 spells CASSLERGGPYNEQFF. The CDR3 coding sequence is TGTGCCAGCAGCTTGGAGCGGGGGGGACCCTACAATGAGCAGTTCTTC.

The count of this clonotype is one. This rearrangement joins TRBV2 to TRBJ1-2; D not certain. The length of the CDR3 is 17 residues. V was trimmed by 0 bases and J by 0 bases, leaving 14 bases between them. Germline CDR1 SNHLY, CDR2 FYNNEI. CDR3 sequence: CASSEALLGGANYGYTF. The CDR3, as DNA: TGTGCCAGCAGTGAAGCGCTTCTTGGCGGTGCTAACTATGGCTACACCTTC.

J is TRBJ1-2 and V is TRBV12-3 or TRBV12-4; D perhaps matches TRBD1 (5 bases). The V end was cut by 1 base, the J end by 5 bases, with 8 bases between. CDR3 length: 13 residues. The CDR3 spells CASSLEQEYGYTF. The CDR3 DNA reads as TGTGCCAGCAGTTTAGAACAGGAGTATGGCTACACCTTC.

V and J are TRBV27 and TRBJ1-1, with a weak D call TRBD1 (5 bases). This CDR3 has 12 amino acids. Per the germline V gene, CDR1 is MNHEY and CDR2 is SMNVEV (reference sequence). V lost 7 bases to trimming and J lost 7 bases, with 13 bases between them. CDR3 in amino acids: CASIGALHEAFF. CDR3 nucleotide sequence: TGTGCCAGCATCGGGGCCCTCCATGAAGCTTTCTTT.

The genes are TRBV12-3 or TRBV12-4 and TRBJ1-6; maybe TRBD1 (5 bases). The CDR3 runs to 14 residues. With 3 bases removed from V and 9 bases from J, the gap between germline ends came to 12 bases. CDR3 protein: CASSFRQGGSPLHF. CDR3 DNA: TGTGCCAGCAGTTTTAGGCAGGGAGGTTCACCCCTCCACTTT.

J is TRBJ2-3 and V is TRBV6-1; D tentatively fits TRBD1 or TRBD2 (6 bases each). The CDR3 spans 16 residues. The germline CDR1 and CDR2 sequences are MNHNS and SASEGT. The V end was cut by 1 base, the J end by 2 bases, with 13 bases between. CDR3 in DNA: TGTGCCAGCAGTGAAGTACCGGGGGCCGACACAGATACGCAGTATTTT. It specifies CASSEVPGADTDTQYF.

This chain links TRBV7-9 with TRBJ1-2; tentatively, D is TRBD1 (6 bases). V was trimmed by 2 bases and J by 6 bases, leaving 16 bases between them. This CDR3 is 15 amino acids long. Germline lookup yields CDR1 SEHNR and CDR2 FQNEAQ (reference sequence). CDR3 nucleotide sequence: TGTGCCAGCAGCTTACCCGATTTCGGGACAAATGGCTACACCTTC. Its protein product is CASSLPDFGTNGYTF.

This clonotype was observed once. The chain carries TRBV30 and TRBJ2-3; no firm D call. This CDR3 contains 11 residues. CDR1 is GTSNPN and CDR2 is SVGIG in the germline V gene (reference sequence). Trimming removed 3 bases from V and 3 bases from J, with 4 bases in between. The CDR3 loop reads CAWRTTDTQYF. CDR3 coding DNA: TGTGCCTGGAGGACTACAGATACGCAGTATTTT.

The chain couples TRBV12-3 or TRBV12-4 to TRBJ2-1; D is unclear. The CDR3 is 13 residues long. V was shortened by 7 bases and J by 8 bases, with 15 bases between the two germline ends. The CDR3 DNA reads TGTGCCAGCACCGTTACGATAGGGCATGAGCAGTTCTTC. Amino acids: CASTVTIGHEQFF.

In this sample, this clonotype turned up once. This sequence joins TRBV6-5 and TRBJ1-1, with D unresolved. CDR1 and CDR2 from the germline V gene are MNHEY and SVGAGI. V was clipped by 6 bases and J by 4 bases, with 12 bases between them. CDR3 length equals 13 residues. CDR3 in DNA: TGTGCCAGCAGGCCGGGAGGGATCACTGAAGCTTTCTTT. Residues: CASRPGGITEAFF.